The sample holds one count of the clone carrying this T cell receptor (beta chain). Its antigen is currently unknown. A 5'RACE reaction primed in the constant segment made cDNA libraries of TCR alpha and TCR beta, and these carried sample barcodes and UMIs. MiXCR, run by TCRdb on the 5' RACE reads, gives a single entry per CDR3 protein. The data show about 290,000 distinct CDR3 sequences, about a sixth seen once. This specimen belongs to a study of T-cell memory formation after mild COVID-19. Study-level results: Contracting CD4+ clones sat mainly in CM and EM; CD8+ in EMRA.

This CDR3 spans 11 amino acids. Trimming left V 7 bases short and J 1 base short, with 7 bases between. Germline V gene sequence: CDR1 SQVTM, CDR2 ANQGSEA. This clonotype was sampled from a man aged 18 to 30 who had mild COVID-19 (a few samples of this study predate the infection). Cell type and time point are not known. The source material was PBMCs or a T cell subset sorted from them (not recorded which). V gene TRBV29-1 combines with J gene TRBJ1-1, with D possibly TRBD1 on 5 matching bases. DNA of the CDR3: TGCAGCGCCGACAGGAACACTGAAGCTTTCTTT. As protein: CSADRNTEAFF.